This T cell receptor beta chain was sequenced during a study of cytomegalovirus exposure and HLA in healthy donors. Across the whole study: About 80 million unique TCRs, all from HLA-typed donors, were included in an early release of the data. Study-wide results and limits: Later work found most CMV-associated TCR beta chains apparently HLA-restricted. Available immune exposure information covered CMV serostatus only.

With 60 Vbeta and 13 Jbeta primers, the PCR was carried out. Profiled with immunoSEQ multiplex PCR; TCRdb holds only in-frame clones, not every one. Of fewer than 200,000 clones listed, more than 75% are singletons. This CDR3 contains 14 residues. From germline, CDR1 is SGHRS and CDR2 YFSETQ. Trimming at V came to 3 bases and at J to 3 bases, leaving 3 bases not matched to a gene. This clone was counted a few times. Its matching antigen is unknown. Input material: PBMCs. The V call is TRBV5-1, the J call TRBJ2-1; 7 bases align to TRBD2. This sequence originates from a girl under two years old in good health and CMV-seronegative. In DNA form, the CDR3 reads TGCGCCAGCAGCTCTTGGACTAGCTACAATGAGCAGTTCTTC. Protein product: CASSSWTSYNEQFF. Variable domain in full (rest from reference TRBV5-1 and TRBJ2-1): KAGVTQTPRYLIKTRGQQVTLSCSPISGHRSVSWYQQTPGQGLQFLFEYFSETQRNKGNFPGRFSGRQFSNSRSEMNVSTLELGDSALYLCASSSWTSYNEQFFGPGTRLTVL.